Here is one T cell receptor beta chain with its context. This clone's antigen is unknown. It has no much larger one-base neighbor in the sample; base qualities were not kept. Collaborating institutions collected whole blood in K2EDTA tubes following their own protocols. For TCRbeta analysis, collaborators shipped samples as frozen whole blood, isolated PBMCs, or DNA extracted from either of those sample types. This specimen comes from a study of blood T cell repertoires in COVID-19 (dated by TCRdb to about 2020). At the level of the whole study: The collaborator samples originated in the United States, Italy and Spain and spanned the acute and convalescent phases of COVID-19. The material from the prospective study consisted of cDNA or gDNA derived from T cells, B-cell-depleted T cells, or PBMCs. Subjects who had been exposed to COVID-19, were actively infected with it, or had recovered from it provided the deeply sampled blood TCRbeta repertoires that made up the dataset. A freely available public database, intended as a resource for researchers studying the immune response to SARS-CoV-2, is where the repertoires were released. The samples were drawn from two sources: the first 160 participants of the ongoing ImmuneRACE study, and 1,000 to 1,500 subjects contributed by 6 global collaborators. Nearly every sample came with metadata listing a de-identified subject ID, COVID-19 status, age in years and sex. Where available, HLA class I and class II types were obtained from metadata supplied by the sample provider rather than from assay-based typing.

The paper as a whole reports these results and caveats: How much clinical and demographic metadata was included differed by source and by participant, and the metadata was provided uncurated.

The CDR3 has 14 amino acids, counting the end cysteine and phenylalanine. CDR3 DNA is the only sequence kept; it has 42 bases, read in frame from the first base. V loses 2 bases of germline sequence and J loses 3 bases, and the interval between the two ends is 11 bases. Per the germline V gene, MDHEN is the CDR1 and SYDVKM is the CDR2. TCRbeta CDR3 regions were amplified from genomic DNA by means of the immunoSEQ Assay, a bias-controlled multiplex PCR. The paper's processing steps were these. The number of nucleated cells in each sample was estimated from the amplification of reference gene primers within the assay. To quantify the absolute abundance of each unique TCRbeta CDR3 rearrangement, sequence reads were collapsed and filtered. For each sample, productive Simpson clonality was calculated as the square root of Simpson's diversity index over productive rearrangements. TCRdb re-hosts the immuneACCESS table, in-frame sequences only. Its copies lack some clones; in the studies checked, an unresolved V gene accounts for under half of them, and the cause for the rest is not known. V and J calls and clone size are those listed in that table; D and trimming were worked out from the DNA. Recorded for this sample are roughly 200,000 clones; 88% of them occurred a single time. More than 3.5% of the sample is in the top ten clones.

This TCR was recovered from a woman between 25 and 40 years old with acute or convalescent COVID-19. Rearrangement joined TRBV28 to TRBJ2-7; the D gene lacks a confident call. The sequencing sample was made of peripheral blood. The nucleotide sequence is given as TGTGCCAGCAGTTTACCTACTCTGAACTACGAGCAGTACTTC. The resulting protein is CASSLPTLNYEQYF.